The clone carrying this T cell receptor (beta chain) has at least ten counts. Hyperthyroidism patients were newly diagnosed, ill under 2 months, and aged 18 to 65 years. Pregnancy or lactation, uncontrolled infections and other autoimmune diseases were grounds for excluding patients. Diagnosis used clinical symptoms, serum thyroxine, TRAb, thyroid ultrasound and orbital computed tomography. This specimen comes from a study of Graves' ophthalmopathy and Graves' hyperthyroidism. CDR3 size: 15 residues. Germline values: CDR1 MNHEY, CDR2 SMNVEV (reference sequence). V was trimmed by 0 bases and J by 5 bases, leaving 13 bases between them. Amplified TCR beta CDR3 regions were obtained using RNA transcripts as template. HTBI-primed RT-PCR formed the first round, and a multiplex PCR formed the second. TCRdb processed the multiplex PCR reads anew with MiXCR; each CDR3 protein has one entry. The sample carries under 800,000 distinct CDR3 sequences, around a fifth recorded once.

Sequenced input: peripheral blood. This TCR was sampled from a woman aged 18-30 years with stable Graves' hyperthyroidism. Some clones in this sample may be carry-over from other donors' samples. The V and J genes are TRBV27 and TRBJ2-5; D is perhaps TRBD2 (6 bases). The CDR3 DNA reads TGTGCCAGCAGTTTATCGGGGCTAGCGATCGAGACCCAGTACTTC. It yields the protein CASSLSGLAIETQYF.